The present entry profiles one TCR beta chain with its context. Its cognate antigen is unknown. The CDR3 runs to 15 residues. Trimming shortened V by 1 base and J by 0 bases, and 7 bases separated the two germline ends. Germline loops: CDR1 LGHDT, CDR2 YNNKEL (reference sequence). This sample is part of a study of blood T cells in healthy people across ages. General study findings and limits: Without sorted subsets, naive and antigen-experienced compartments could not be conclusively compared. The fall in TCR beta diversity per million T cells was roughly linear with age. Greater diversity and more naive CD4+ cells were seen in long-lived donors than in aged donors. Total diversity from one million sequenced T cells was likely underestimated.

The authors ran a second PCR of roughly 6 to 11 cycles using a sample-barcoded 5' primer and a J-beta primer mix. One entry per CDR3 protein results from TCRdb running MiXCR on the 5' RACE reads. The sample lists about 1,500,000 distinct CDR3 sequences; roughly 28% were seen once. Sequenced sample: blood. This sequence was found in a woman aged 30 to 39 in good health. The chain couples TRBV3-1 to TRBJ1-5; D ambiguous. For the CDR3, the DNA is TGTGCCAGCAGCCAAGGACGGGATAGCAATCAGCCCCAGCATTTT. Protein product: CASSQGRDSNQPQHF.